The table lists the clone carrying this TCR beta chain with a count of one. Its target is not known. The data were taken from a study of OX40 agonist ivuxolimab in advanced cancers. Study-wide findings and caveats: Clonal expansion from baseline to week 6 occurred in both CD4+ and CD8+ T cells.

Germline assignment: CDR1 LNHNV and CDR2 YYDKDF (reference sequence). The CDR3 is 16 residues long. With 5 bases removed from V and 5 bases from J, the gap between germline ends came to 21 bases. Profiling relied on immunoSEQ multiplex PCR, and the TCRdb table lists in-frame clones only, not all of them. This sample has roughly 68,000 clones, with roughly 85% found just once. The clonotype comes from an adult with an advanced solid tumor such as melanoma, head and neck, liver or kidney cancer. This chain uses TRBV15 with TRBJ2-5; possibly TRBD1 for D (5 bases). Specimen: CD4+ or CD8+ T cells sorted from blood, collected in a trial of the OX40 agonist ivuxolimab. CDR3: CATSPGLKAGIETQYF. The CDR3 DNA reads TGTGCCACCAGCCCAGGGCTGAAGGCTGGGATTGAGACCCAGTACTTC. The full variable domain, its missing parts supplied by reference TRBV15 and TRBJ2-5, is DAMVIQNPRYQVTQFGKPVTLSCSQTLNHNVMYWYQQKSSQAPKLLFHYYDKDFNNEADTPDNFQSRRPNTSFCFLDIRSPGLGDTAMYLCATSPGLKAGIETQYFGPGTRLLVL.